This T cell receptor (beta chain) emerged from a study of blood T cells in healthy people across ages. Findings and limits, study-wide: Naive CD4+ cell counts and diversity both ran higher in long-lived than in aged donors. Estimated diversity, derived from one million T cells, was regarded as an underestimate. A roughly linear age-dependent decrease characterized TCR beta diversity per million T cells.

There were at least 6 micrograms of total RNA extracted from every sample. PCR was performed a second time for about 7 to 12 cycles using a sample-barcoded 5' primer and a J-beta primer mix. TCRdb used MiXCR to reprocess the 5' RACE reads, holding one entry per CDR3 protein. The table includes fewer than 2 million distinct CDR3 sequences, approximately 39% detected once. This CDR3 region has 15 residues. Germline-derived CDR1 and CDR2 are SGDLS and YYNGEE. After removal of 3 bases from V and 1 base from J, the junction contained 1 base not matched to a gene. As concerns this clonotype: Its target is not known.

The TCR sequence derives from a human donor in good health. Sequenced input: blood. This chain joins TRBV9 and TRBJ2-5, with 12 bases matching TRBD2. CDR3 amino acids: CASSGTSGAQETQYF. DNA of the CDR3: TGTGCCAGCAGCGGGACTAGCGGGGCCCAAGAGACCCAGTACTTC.